One sample yielded the 10 T cell receptor beta chains listed below, sequenced in a study of post-analysis software for immune sequencing data. Study-wide results and limits: Among several TRBV segments more frequent in patients than controls were TRBV5-6, TRBV5-1 and TRBV20-1.

Antigens of these TCRs are unknown. cDNA libraries of TCR beta carried unique molecular identifiers. TCRdb called the PCR reads again in MiXCR, with one record for every CDR3 protein. The sample consists of 740,000 or so distinct CDR3 sequences, 53% of them appearing once. The source material was blood. These receptors originate from a girl aged 5-17 years with multiple sclerosis.

The V call is TRBV5-1, the J call TRBJ2-6; D is possibly TRBD1 (6 bases). This CDR3 comprises 16 residues. Trimming took 4 bases from V and 4 from J, leaving 15 bases between them. In germline, CDR1 is SGHRS, CDR2 YFSETQ. CDR3 amino acids: CASSHGGQSGANVLTF. For the CDR3, the DNA is TGCGCCAGCAGCCATGGAGGACAGTCCGGGGCCAACGTCCTGACTTTC.

This clonotype appeared a few times. The CDR3 nucleotides read TGTGCCAGCTCACCAACACAGGGTTCAGGCTACACCTTC. This sequence encodes CASSPTQGSGYTF. The J gene is TRBJ1-2, the V gene TRBV18; a possible D gene is TRBD1 (6 bases). V was trimmed by 2 bases and J by 8 bases, leaving 12 bases between them. Germline V gene data show CDR1 as KGHSH and CDR2 as LQKENI. This CDR3 has 13 amino acids. The full variable domain, with the rest looked up from reference TRBV18 and TRBJ1-2, is NAGVMQNPRHLVRRRGQEARLRCSPMKGHSHVYWYRQLPEEGLKFMVYLQKENIIDESGMPKERFSAEFPKEGPSILRIQQVVRGDSAAYFCASSPTQGSGYTFGSGTRLTVV.

The chain joins TRBV10-3 to TRBJ2-6; the match to TRBD1 covers 8 bases. J was trimmed by 0 bases and V by 4 bases; bases with no gene match: 8. CDR1 ENHRY and CDR2 SYGVKD come from the germline V gene. CDR3 length: 18 residues. CDR3 region: CAISVGQGISSGANVLTF. In nucleotides, the CDR3 is TGTGCCATCAGTGTAGGACAGGGAATCTCCTCTGGGGCCAACGTCCTGACTTTC.

A few counts support this clonotype. This CDR3 reads CAISGGQGDSYEQYF. The DNA of the CDR3 is TGTGCCATCAGTGGGGGACAGGGAGACTCCTACGAGCAGTACTTC. The genes are TRBV10-3 and TRBJ2-7; 9 bases line up with TRBD1. Germline CDR1 reads ENHRY; CDR2 reads SYGVKD. The V and J ends lost 4 bases and 0 bases, in that order; junction bases with no gene match: 4. The CDR3 sequence is 15 residues long.

This chain links TRBV18 with TRBJ1-4; a weak D match, TRBD1 (6 bases). The V gene lost 3 bases and the J gene lost 8 bases, with 16 bases spanning the gap. In germline, CDR1 is KGHSH, CDR2 LQKENI. This CDR3 spans 15 amino acids. CDR3 sequence (DNA): TGTGCCAGCTCACCTCGGTCAGGGGCGGAGGAAAAACTGTTTTTT. It specifies CASSPRSGAEEKLFF.

The sample holds a few counts of this clonotype. The chain uses TRBV20-1 and TRBJ2-6; no reliable D call. Germline V gene sequence: CDR1 DFQATT, CDR2 SNEGSKA (reference sequence). V was trimmed by 3 bases and J by 0 bases, leaving 6 bases between them. The CDR3 loop spans 14 amino acids. DNA of the CDR3: TGCAGTGCTAGGCAGAGCTCTGGGGCCAACGTCCTGACTTTC. Its translation: CSARQSSGANVLTF.

Here the CDR3 reads CASSQPTDRGSSYEQYF. Written as DNA, the CDR3 is TGCGCCAGCAGCCAACCCACGGACAGGGGGTCATCCTACGAGCAGTACTTC. This chain uses TRBV4-1 with TRBJ2-7; 10 nucleotides match TRBD1. Unmatched junction bases numbered 8, after V lost 2 bases and J lost 1 base. Germline CDR1 is MGHRA and CDR2 is YSYEKL. The CDR3 spans 17 residues.

The chain carries TRBV29-1 and TRBJ2-4; a weak D match, TRBD2 (7 bases). The J call could be wrong; TRBJ2-7 is a better fit for the DNA end. Germline CDR1 SQVTM, CDR2 ANQGSEA. The CDR3 is 14 amino acids. Here the CDR3 reads CSVVGDGGRYEQYF. CDR3 nucleotide sequence: TGCAGCGTTGTTGGGGACGGGGGGCGCTACGAGCAGTACTTC.

CDR3 bases: TGTGCCAGCAGCCAAAATCTAGCGGGAGCCCAAGAGACCCAGTACTTC. This encodes CASSQNLAGAQETQYF. This chain links TRBV3-1 with TRBJ2-4; 10 nucleotides line up with TRBD2. The end of the DNA fits TRBJ2-5 better, so the J call may be wrong. This CDR3 contains 16 residues. The germline CDR1 and CDR2 sequences are LGHDT and YNNKEL (reference sequence).

The rearrangement joins TRBV12-5 to TRBJ2-5, with 12 nucleotides matching TRBD1. CDR1 is LGHNT and CDR2 is FRNRAP in the germline V gene. The CDR3 sequence is 17 residues long. J lost 2 bases, V lost 3 bases, and 7 bases had no gene match. The CDR3: CASGLGTGGLYQETQYF. For the CDR3, the DNA is TGTGCTAGTGGTTTAGGGACAGGGGGCCTCTATCAAGAGACCCAGTACTTC.